These 12 T cell receptor beta chains were sequenced from one sample in a study of T cells in Graves' hyperthyroidism and ophthalmopathy. RNA transcripts were the template for amplifying TCR beta CDR3 regions. Initially, a first-round RT-PCR of the TCR CDR3 employed the HTBI primer set. TCRdb called the multiplex PCR reads again in MiXCR, with one record for every CDR3 protein. The data hold hundreds of thousands of distinct CDR3 sequences, with roughly 14% observed a single time. Specimen: blood. The receptors were gathered from a man aged 18 to 29 with Graves' ophthalmopathy.

Remarks on this clonotype: With a much larger clone just one base away, this may be a read error. The V gene is TRBV20-1, the J gene TRBJ2-1; 9 nucleotides match TRBD1. The germline CDR1 and CDR2 sequences are DFQATT and SNEGSKA (reference sequence). V was clipped by 5 bases and J by 10 bases; unmatched bases: 15. CDR3 length equals 15 residues. The CDR3 protein is CSAHSLPGQGYEQFF. CDR3 bases: TGCAGTGCTCACTCCCTCCCGGGACAGGGCTACGAGCAGTTCTTC.

This clonotype occurred a few times. The chain combines TRBV10-1 with TRBJ2-3; 13 nucleotides match TRBD2. The CDR3 sequence is 18 residues long. The trim removed 1 base at V and 6 bases at J, leaving 10 bases unmatched. From germline, CDR1 is WNHNN and CDR2 SYGVQD (reference sequence). The CDR3 sequence: CASSEFPRTSGGGDTQYF. The CDR3 nucleotides read TGCGCCAGCAGTGAGTTCCCTAGGACTAGCGGGGGAGGTGATACGCAGTATTTT.

The rearrangement uses TRBV7-9 and TRBJ2-1; 7 nucleotides line up with TRBD2. Per the germline V gene, CDR1 is SEHNR and CDR2 is FQNEAQ (reference sequence). The CDR3 totals 14 residues. With V trimmed by 4 bases and J by 6 bases, 6 bases remained unmatched. CDR3 sequence reads: CASSSGLPFNEQFF. The CDR3 DNA reads as TGTGCCAGCAGCTCGGGACTACCGTTCAATGAGCAGTTCTTC.

This clonotype was seen ten or more times. This CDR3 reads CASRQGVGEQYF. CDR3 DNA sequence: TGTGCCAGCCGACAGGGTGTAGGCGAGCAGTACTTC. This chain links TRBV6-1 with TRBJ2-7; 7 bases match TRBD1. Trimming removed 8 bases from V and 6 bases from J; junction bases left unmatched: 7. The CDR3 is 12 amino acids. Germline CDR1 is MNHNS and CDR2 is SASEGT.

The table lists this clonotype with many counts. Here the CDR3 reads CASSDGGQGRHEQYF. As DNA, the CDR3 is TGTGCCAGCAGTGATGGGGGACAGGGGAGGCACGAGCAGTACTTC. The chain links TRBV25-1 to TRBJ2-7; 10 nucleotides agree with TRBD1. The CDR3 loop spans 15 amino acids. V shed 3 bases and J 5 bases; nucleotides not matched to a gene: 7. CDR1 and CDR2 (germline): MGHDK, SYGVNS.

The chain recombines TRBV24-1 with TRBJ1-2; no clear D gene. Trimming removed 4 bases at V and 3 bases at J, with 5 bases between. Germline V CDR1 and CDR2: KGHDR, SFDVKD. The CDR3 consists of 12 residues. The CDR3 is CATSDSDYGYTF. CDR3 DNA sequence: TGTGCCACCAGTGACAGTGACTATGGCTACACCTTC.

This clonotype was picked up many times. The rearrangement joins TRBV9 to TRBJ2-1; tentative D call: TRBD2 (5 bases). The CDR3 is 15 residues long. The V end was cut by 1 base, the J end by 0 bases, with 8 bases between. CDR1 is SGDLS and CDR2 is YYNGEE in the germline V gene. The CDR3 DNA reads as TGTGCCAGCAGCGTACTCGGGGACTCCTACAATGAGCAGTTCTTC. Amino acids: CASSVLGDSYNEQFF.

The chain links TRBV5-5 to TRBJ1-5; no firm D call. Trimming cost V 3 bases and J 5 bases, with 9 bases left between them. Germline V gene data show CDR1 as SGHKS and CDR2 as YYEKEE (reference sequence). CDR3 length: 13 residues. CDR3 sequence reads: CASSWVSDQPQHF. The CDR3 DNA follows: TGTGCCAGCAGCTGGGTCTCGGATCAGCCCCAGCATTTT.

This clonotype was found many times. V is TRBV29-1 and J is TRBJ2-1; TRBD2 might be the D (5 bases). Germline V gene lookup returns CDR1 SQVTM and CDR2 ANQGSEA. The CDR3 covers 12 residues. V lost 6 bases, J lost 10 bases, and 16 bases lay in between. The CDR3 protein is CSVGQNRGEQFF. In DNA, the CDR3 is TGCAGCGTGGGCCAGAATAGAGGGGAGCAGTTCTTC.

At least ten counts were recorded for this clonotype. V is TRBV11-1 and J is TRBJ1-1; D remains unclear. With 5 bases removed from V and 1 base from J, the gap between germline ends came to 8 bases. This CDR3 is built from 13 residues. Germline CDR1 SGHAT, CDR2 FQDESV (reference sequence). As DNA, the CDR3 is TGTGCCAGCAGCAGCGCTGAGAACACTGAAGCTTTCTTT. Amino acids: CASSSAENTEAFF.

This clonotype was counted at least ten times. This chain connects TRBV30 to TRBJ2-7; the match to TRBD2 covers 8 bases. Per germline, CDR1 GTSNPN and CDR2 SVGIG (reference sequence). After removal of 2 bases from V and 4 bases from J, the junction contained 10 bases not matched to a gene. The CDR3 spans 15 residues. The CDR3 here is CAWSLTGGRQYEQYF. CDR3 nucleotides: TGTGCCTGGAGTTTAACGGGGGGGCGGCAATACGAGCAGTACTTC.

This clonotype showed up many times. The V call is TRBV24-1, the J call TRBJ2-5, with 7 bases fitting TRBD1. Looked up from germline, CDR1 is KGHDR and CDR2 is SFDVKD. The V gene end was trimmed by 3 bases and the J gene end by 1 base; junction bases not matched to a gene: 4. The CDR3 length is 15 residues. CDR3 nucleotides: TGTGCCACCAGTGATCCCAGGGGGAGCCAAGAGACCCAGTACTTC. It is translated as CATSDPRGSQETQYF.